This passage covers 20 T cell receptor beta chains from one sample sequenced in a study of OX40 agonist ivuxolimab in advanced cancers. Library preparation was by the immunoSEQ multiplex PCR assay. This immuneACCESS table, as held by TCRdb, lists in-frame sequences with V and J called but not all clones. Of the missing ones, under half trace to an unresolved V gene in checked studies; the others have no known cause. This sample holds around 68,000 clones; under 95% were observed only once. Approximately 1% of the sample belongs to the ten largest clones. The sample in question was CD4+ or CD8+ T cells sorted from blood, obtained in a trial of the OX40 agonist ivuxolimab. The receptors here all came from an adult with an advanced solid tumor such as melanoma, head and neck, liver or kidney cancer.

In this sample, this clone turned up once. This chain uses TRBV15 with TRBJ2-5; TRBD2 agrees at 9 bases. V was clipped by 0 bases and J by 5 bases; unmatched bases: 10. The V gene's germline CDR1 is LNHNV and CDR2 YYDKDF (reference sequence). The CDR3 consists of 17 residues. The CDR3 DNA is TGTGCCACCAGCAGAGAATCGATGCGGGGGGGCCGCGAGACCCAGTACTTC. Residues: CATSRESMRGGRETQYF.

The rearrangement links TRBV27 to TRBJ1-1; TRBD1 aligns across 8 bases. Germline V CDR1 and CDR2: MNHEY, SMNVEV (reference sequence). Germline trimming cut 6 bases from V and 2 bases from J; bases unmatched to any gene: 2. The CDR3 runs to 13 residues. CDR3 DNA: TGTGCCAGCAGCGACAGGGGAAACACTGAAGCTTTCTTT. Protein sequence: CASSDRGNTEAFF.

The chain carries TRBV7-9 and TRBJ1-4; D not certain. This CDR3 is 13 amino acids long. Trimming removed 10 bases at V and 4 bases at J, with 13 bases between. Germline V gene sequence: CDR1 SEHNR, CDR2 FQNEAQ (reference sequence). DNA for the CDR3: TGTGCCATCAAAGACGGTGATAATGAAAAACTGTTTTTT. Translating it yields CAIKDGDNEKLFF.

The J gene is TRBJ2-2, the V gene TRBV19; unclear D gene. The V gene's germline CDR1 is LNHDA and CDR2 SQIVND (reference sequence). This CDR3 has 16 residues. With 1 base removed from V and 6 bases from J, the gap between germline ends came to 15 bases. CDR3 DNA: TGTGCCAGTAGTATAGCCCCAACAGTTATCTCCGGGGAGCTGTTTTTT. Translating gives CASSIAPTVISGELFF.

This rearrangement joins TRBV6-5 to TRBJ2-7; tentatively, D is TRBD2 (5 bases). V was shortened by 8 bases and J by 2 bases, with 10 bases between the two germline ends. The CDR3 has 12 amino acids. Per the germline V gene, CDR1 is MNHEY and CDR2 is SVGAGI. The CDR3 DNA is TGTGCCAGCCGGACTTCGACCTACGAGCAGTACTTC. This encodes CASRTSTYEQYF.

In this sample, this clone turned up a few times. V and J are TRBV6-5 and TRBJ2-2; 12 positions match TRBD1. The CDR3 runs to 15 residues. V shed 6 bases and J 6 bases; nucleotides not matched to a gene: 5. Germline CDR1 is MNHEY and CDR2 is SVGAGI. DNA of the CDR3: TGTGCCAGCAGAGGGACAGGGGGCGCTCCCGGGGAGCTGTTTTTT. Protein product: CASRGTGGAPGELFF.

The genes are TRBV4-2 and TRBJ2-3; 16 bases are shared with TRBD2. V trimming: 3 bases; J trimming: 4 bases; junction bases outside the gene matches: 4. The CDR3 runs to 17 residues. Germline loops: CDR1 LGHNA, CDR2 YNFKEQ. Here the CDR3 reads CASSQGLAGGLADTQYF. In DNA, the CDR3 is TGTGCCAGCAGCCAGGGACTAGCGGGGGGGCTCGCAGATACGCAGTATTTT.

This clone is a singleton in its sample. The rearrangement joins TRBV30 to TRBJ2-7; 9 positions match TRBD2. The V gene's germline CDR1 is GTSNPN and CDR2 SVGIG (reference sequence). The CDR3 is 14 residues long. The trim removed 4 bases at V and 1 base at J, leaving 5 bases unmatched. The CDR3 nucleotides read TGTGCCTGGACTAGCGGGGCCGGTTCCTACGAGCAGTACTTC. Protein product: CAWTSGAGSYEQYF.

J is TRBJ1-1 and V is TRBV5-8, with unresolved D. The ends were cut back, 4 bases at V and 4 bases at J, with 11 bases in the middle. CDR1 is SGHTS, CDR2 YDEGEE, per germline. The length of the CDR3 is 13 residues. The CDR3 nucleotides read TGTGCCAGCAGCCGGTGGGGAGGCACTGAAGCTTTCTTT. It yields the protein CASSRWGGTEAFF.

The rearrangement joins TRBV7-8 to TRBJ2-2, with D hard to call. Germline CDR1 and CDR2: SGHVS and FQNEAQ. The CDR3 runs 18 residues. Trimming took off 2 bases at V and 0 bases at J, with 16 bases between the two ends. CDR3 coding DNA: TGTGCCAGCAGCTTAACACAGCGTAATTACGCGAACACCGGGGAGCTGTTTTTT. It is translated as CASSLTQRNYANTGELFF.

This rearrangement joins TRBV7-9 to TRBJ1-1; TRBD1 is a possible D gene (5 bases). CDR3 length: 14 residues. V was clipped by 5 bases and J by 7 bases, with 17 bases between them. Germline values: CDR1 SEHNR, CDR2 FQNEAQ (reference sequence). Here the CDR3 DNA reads TGTGCCAGCAGCCAACCCCCAAAGACAGTTGAAGCTTTCTTT. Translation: CASSQPPKTVEAFF.

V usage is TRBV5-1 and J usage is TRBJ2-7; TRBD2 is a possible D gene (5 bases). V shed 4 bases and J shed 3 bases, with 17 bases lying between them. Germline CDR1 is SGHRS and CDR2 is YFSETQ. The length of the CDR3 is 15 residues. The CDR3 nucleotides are TGCGCCAGCAGCCGGATCGGGGAAAGGAGCTACGAGCAGTACTTC. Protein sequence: CASSRIGERSYEQYF.

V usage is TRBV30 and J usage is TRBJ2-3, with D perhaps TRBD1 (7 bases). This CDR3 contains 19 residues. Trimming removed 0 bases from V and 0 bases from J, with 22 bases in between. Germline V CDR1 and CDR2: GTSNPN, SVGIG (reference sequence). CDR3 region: CAWSVSYSTGRFSTDTQYF. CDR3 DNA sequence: TGTGCCTGGAGTGTTTCTTACTCGACAGGGAGGTTTAGCACAGATACGCAGTATTTT.

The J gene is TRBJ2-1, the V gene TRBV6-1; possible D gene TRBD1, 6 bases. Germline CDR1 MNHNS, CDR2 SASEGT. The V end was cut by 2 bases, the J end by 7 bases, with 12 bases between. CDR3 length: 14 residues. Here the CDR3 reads CASSEHRVANEQFF. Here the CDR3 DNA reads TGTGCCAGCAGTGAACACAGGGTGGCAAATGAGCAGTTCTTC.

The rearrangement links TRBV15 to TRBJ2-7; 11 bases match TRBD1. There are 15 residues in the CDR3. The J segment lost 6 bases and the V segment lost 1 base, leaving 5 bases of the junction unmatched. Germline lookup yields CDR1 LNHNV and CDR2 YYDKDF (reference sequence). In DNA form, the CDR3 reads TGTGCCACCAGCAGAGGAGGGACAGGGGGTGCCGAGCAGTACTTC. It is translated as CATSRGGTGGAEQYF. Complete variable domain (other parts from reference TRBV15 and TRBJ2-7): DAMVIQNPRYQVTQFGKPVTLSCSQTLNHNVMYWYQQKSSQAPKLLFHYYDKDFNNEADTPDNFQSRRPNTSFCFLDIRSPGLGDTAMYLCATSRGGTGGAEQYFGPGTRLTVT.

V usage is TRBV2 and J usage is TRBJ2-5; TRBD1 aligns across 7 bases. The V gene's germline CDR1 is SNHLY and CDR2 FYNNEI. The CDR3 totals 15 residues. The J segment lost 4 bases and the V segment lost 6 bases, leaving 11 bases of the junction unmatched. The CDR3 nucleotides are TGTGCCAGCAGGACTGGGCCAGGGGGTTCAGAGACCCAGTACTTC. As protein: CASRTGPGGSETQYF.

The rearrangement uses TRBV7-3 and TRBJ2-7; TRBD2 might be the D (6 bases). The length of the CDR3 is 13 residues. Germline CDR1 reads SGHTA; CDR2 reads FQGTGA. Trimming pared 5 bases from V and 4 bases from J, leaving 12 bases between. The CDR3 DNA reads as TGTGCCAGCAGCCCCCGTGGGGGGTACGAGCAGTACTTC. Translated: CASSPRGGYEQYF.

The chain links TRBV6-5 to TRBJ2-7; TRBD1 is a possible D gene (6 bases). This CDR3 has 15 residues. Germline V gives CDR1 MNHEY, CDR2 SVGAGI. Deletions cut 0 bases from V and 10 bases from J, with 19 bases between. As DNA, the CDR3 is TGTGCCAGCAGTTACTCGCAGGGGTCGAATCTGTTACAGTACTTC. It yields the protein CASSYSQGSNLLQYF.

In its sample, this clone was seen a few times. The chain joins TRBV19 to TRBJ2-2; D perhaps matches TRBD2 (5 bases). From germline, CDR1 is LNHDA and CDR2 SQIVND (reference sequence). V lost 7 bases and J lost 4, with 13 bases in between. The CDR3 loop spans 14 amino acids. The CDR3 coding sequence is TGTGCCAGTACCTTGAGGGCGGGCACCGGGGAGCTGTTTTTT. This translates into CASTLRAGTGELFF.

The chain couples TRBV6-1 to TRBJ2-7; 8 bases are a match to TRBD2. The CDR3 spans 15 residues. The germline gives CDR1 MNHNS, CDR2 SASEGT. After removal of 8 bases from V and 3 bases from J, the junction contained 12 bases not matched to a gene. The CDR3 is CASLGEPGGSYEQYF. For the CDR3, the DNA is TGTGCCAGCTTGGGGGAGCCGGGAGGGAGCTACGAGCAGTACTTC.